Listed below are T cell receptor beta chains from one sample, sequenced in a study of T cell responses to AZD1222 COVID-19 vaccine. The assay was immunoSEQ multiplex PCR, and TCRdb's table has in-frame clones only and misses some. This table has about 81,000 clones, approximately 90% appearing once. The sequences come from peripheral blood, collected 28 days after the second AZD1222 dose. These receptors all stem from an adult who received the AZD1222 COVID-19 vaccine. CDR3s include the opening cysteine and the closing phenylalanine or tryptophan. The D gene is left open where the match is weak. Clone sizes are given selectively: once, few, many, or a class where the clone is expanded.

size: .
D: TRBD1
J: TRBJ1-4
V: TRBV15
DNA: TGTGCCACCAGCAGATCAGAACCGGGACAGGGATTTCCTAATGAAAAACTGTTTTTT
CDR3: CATSRSEPGQGFPNEKLFF

size: .
D: .
J: TRBJ1-5
V: TRBV15
DNA: TGTGCCACCAGCAGAGTTAGGGCGAGCAATCAGCCCCAGCATTTT
CDR3: CATSRVRASNQPQHF

size: once
D: TRBD1
J: TRBJ1-2
V: TRBV2
DNA: TGTGCCAGTGGGGGACAGGGCCACTATGGCTACACCTTC
CDR3: CASGGQGHYGYTF

size: .
D: TRBD1
J: TRBJ2-7
V: TRBV5-1
DNA: TGCGCCAGCAGCTTGGCTGGACAGGGTAACGAGCAGTACTTC
CDR3: CASSLAGQGNEQYF

size: few
D: .
J: TRBJ2-5
V: TRBV6-5
DNA: TGTGCCAGCAGTTATGGAGTGTGGCCACAAGAGACCCAGTACTTC
CDR3: CASSYGVWPQETQYF

size: few
D: TRBD1
J: TRBJ2-7
V: TRBV19
DNA: TGTGCCAGTAGTCGACAGGGGAGCTCCTACGAGCAGTACTTC
CDR3: CASSRQGSSYEQYF

size: .
D: .
J: TRBJ1-5
V: TRBV2
DNA: TGTGCCAGCAGTCCAGACACTAGCAATCAGCCCCAGCATTTT
CDR3: CASSPDTSNQPQHF

size: .
D: .
J: TRBJ2-2
V: TRBV7-2
DNA: TGTGCCAGCAGCTTAACCCGAAGGGTCGGAGCGAACACCGGGGAGCTGTTTTTT
CDR3: CASSLTRRVGANTGELFF

size: .
D: TRBD2
J: TRBJ2-5
V: TRBV3-1/TRBV3-2
DNA: TGTGCCAGCTCCCACGGGAGGGGAGTTGAGACCCAGTACTTC
CDR3: CASSHGRGVETQYF

size: .
D: TRBD2
J: TRBJ2-3
V: TRBV6-5
DNA: TGTGCCAGCAGTTACGGGACTAGCGGGAGGGATACGCAGTATTTT
CDR3: CASSYGTSGRDTQYF

size: .
D: TRBD1
J: TRBJ1-1
V: TRBV5-1
DNA: TGCGCCAGCAGCTTGGCCGAGGCAGGGGGGCTTGAAGCTTTCTTT
CDR3: CASSLAEAGGLEAFF

size: .
D: TRBD2
J: TRBJ2-3
V: TRBV18
DNA: TGTGCCAGCTCACCCCGGCTAGCGGGTAGCACAGATACGCAGTATTTT
CDR3: CASSPRLAGSTDTQYF

size: .
D: TRBD1
J: TRBJ1-2
V: TRBV10-1
DNA: TGCGCCCAACCAGGGGGGACTCCTGGCTACACCTTC
CDR3: CAQPGGTPGYTF

size: .
D: .
J: TRBJ2-7
V: TRBV2
DNA: TGTGCCAGCAGTGAAGCGCAATACGAGCAGTACTTC
CDR3: CASSEAQYEQYF

size: .
D: TRBD1
J: TRBJ2-2
V: TRBV18
DNA: TGTGCCAGCTCACCTCCGGGACAGGGGTCTAACACCGGGGAGCTGTTTTTT
CDR3: CASSPPGQGSNTGELFF

size: .
D: TRBD1
J: TRBJ1-1
V: TRBV19
DNA: TGTGCCAGTAGTGTCGACAGGGAGGCTTTCTTT
CDR3: CASSVDREAFF

size: .
D: .
J: TRBJ1-3
V: TRBV11-2
DNA: TGTGCCAGCAGCCCCTCGACCGGGGGAAACACCATATATTTT
CDR3: CASSPSTGGNTIYF

size: .
D: .
J: TRBJ2-2
V: TRBV5-8
DNA: TGTGCCAGCAGCTTAGTGGACGGGAGCACCACCGGGGAGCTGTTTTTT
CDR3: CASSLVDGSTTGELFF

size: .
D: .
J: TRBJ2-7
V: TRBV5-1
DNA: TGCGCCAGCAGGATCGCGGGAAGCTCCTACGAGCAGTACTTC
CDR3: CASRIAGSSYEQYF

size: .
D: .
J: TRBJ1-2
V: TRBV28
DNA: TGTGCCAGCAGCTCTCTCGGTGGCTACACCTTC
CDR3: CASSSLGGYTF

size: .
D: .
J: TRBJ2-2
V: TRBV3-1/TRBV3-2
DNA: TGTGCCAGCAGCCAAGAGGGACGGCAGGGCGGGGAGCTGTTTTTT
CDR3: CASSQEGRQGGELFF

size: .
D: TRBD1
J: TRBJ1-5
V: TRBV24-1
DNA: TGTGCCACCAGTCTGGGACAGGCGGGCAATCAGCCCCAGCATTTT
CDR3: CATSLGQAGNQPQHF

size: few
D: .
J: TRBJ2-7
V: TRBV3-1/TRBV3-2
DNA: TGTGCCAGCAGCCAAATAGCGATGGTTGCCGAGCAGTACTTC
CDR3: CASSQIAMVAEQYF

size: .
D: .
J: TRBJ1-6
V: TRBV3-1/TRBV3-2
DNA: TGTGCCAGTGCCACAGGGAGAGGAAATTCACCCCTCCACTTT
CDR3: CASATGRGNSPLHF

size: .
D: .
J: TRBJ1-2
V: TRBV7-9
DNA: TGTGCCAGCAGCAACACCGCGCAAGAAGGTGCTGGCTACACCTTC
CDR3: CASSNTAQEGAGYTF

size: .
D: .
J: TRBJ2-5
V: TRBV7-2
DNA: TGTGCCAGCAGCTTAGGCAGGGTACGGGAGACCCAGTACTTC
CDR3: CASSLGRVRETQYF

size: .
D: .
J: TRBJ1-5
V: TRBV6-5
DNA: TGTGCCAGCAGTTACGGGTCAGACGGGCCCCAGCATTTT
CDR3: CASSYGSDGPQHF

size: .
D: TRBD2
J: TRBJ2-1
V: TRBV5-1
DNA: TGCGCCAGCAGCTCGGGACTAGCGGGATACAATGAGCAGTTCTTC
CDR3: CASSSGLAGYNEQFF

size: .
D: TRBD2
J: TRBJ2-1
V: TRBV19
DNA: TGTGCCAGTAGTATTAGCGGGAGTTCCTACAATGAGCAGTTCTTC
CDR3: CASSISGSSYNEQFF

size: once
D: TRBD2
J: TRBJ2-3
V: TRBV27
DNA: TGTGCCAGCAGTTTACGAACAACCGGGACTAGCGGTTCTAGCACAGATACGCAGTATTTT
CDR3: CASSLRTTGTSGSSTDTQYF

size: once
D: TRBD2
J: TRBJ2-7
V: TRBV30
DNA: TGTGCCTGGATGACTAGCGGGAGACCCTACGAGCAGTACTTC
CDR3: CAWMTSGRPYEQYF

size: .
D: TRBD1
J: TRBJ2-6
V: TRBV2
DNA: TGTGCCAGCAGTGATCCGACAGGGGACGGGGCCAACGTCCTGACTTTC
CDR3: CASSDPTGDGANVLTF